This T cell receptor (beta chain) appears in the sequencing data of a study of cytomegalovirus exposure and HLA in healthy donors. CDR1 and CDR2 from the germline V gene are SGHNT and YYREEE (reference sequence). With 1 base removed from V and 12 bases from J, the gap between germline ends came to 8 bases. This CDR3 region has 12 residues. PCR involved 60 Vbeta and 13 Jbeta primers. Sequencing used immunoSEQ multiplex PCR; TCRdb keeps in-frame clones, though not all of them. The sample holds some 140,000 clones, roughly 79% seen once. A word on this clone: No antigen is known for it.

Study observations and caveats: HLA-A and HLA-B allele assignments for most subjects were reportedly predicted accurately using TCR beta sequences. High sensitivity and specificity were reportedly achieved when the classifier diagnosed cytomegalovirus status. Later analysis reportedly placed an Asian-associated ancestry cluster below the approximately 650-donor mean in N-insertions. V- and J-gene trimming in TCR beta was tied to a missense DCLRE1C variant by an analysis performed later.

The receptor's source is a middle-aged woman in good health and CMV-seronegative. The chain joins TRBV5-4 to TRBJ1-6; D remains unclear. Source material: PBMCs. The CDR3 spells CASSLLGKPLHF. The DNA of the CDR3 is TGTGCCAGCAGCTTGCTAGGAAAACCCCTCCACTTT. Full variable domain (remainder filled in from reference TRBV5-4 and TRBJ1-6): ETGVTQSPTHLIKTRGQQVTLRCSSQSGHNTVSWYQQALGQGPQFIFQYYREEENGRGNFPPRFSGLQFPNYSSELNVNALELDDSALYLCASSLLGKPLHFGNGTRLTVT.